Below are 7 T cell receptor beta chains sequenced from a single sample in a study of Graves' ophthalmopathy and Graves' hyperthyroidism. TCR beta CDR3 regions were amplified from RNA transcripts. Following a first-round RT-PCR that used HTBI primers, a second-round multiplex PCR was carried out. TCRdb re-analysed the multiplex PCR reads in MiXCR, keeping a single row per CDR3 protein. The data hold fewer than 600,000 distinct CDR3 sequences, with approximately 15% observed a single time. The sequencing input was blood. These receptor sequences come from a woman aged 25 to 39 with Graves' ophthalmopathy.

V is TRBV11-2 and J is TRBJ2-7, with 9 bases lining up with TRBD1. The length of the CDR3 is 14 residues. Germline CDR1 SGHAT, CDR2 FQNNGV. V was pared by 4 bases and J by 1 base, with 2 bases of the junction left unmatched. CDR3 DNA sequence: TGTGCCAGCAGCTGGGACAGGGAATCCTACGAGCAGTACTTC. Translation: CASSWDRESYEQYF. Looking up the rest from reference TRBV11-2 and TRBJ2-7 gives the full variable domain: EAGVAQSPRYKIIEKRQSVAFWCNPISGHATLYWYQQILGQGPKLLIQFQNNGVVDDSQLPKDRFSAERLKGVDSTLKIQPAKLEDSAVYLCASSWDRESYEQYFGPGTRLTVT.

This clonotype was seen ten or more times. The chain combines TRBV25-1 with TRBJ1-2, with D perhaps TRBD1 (5 bases). This CDR3 has 15 amino acids. Germline-derived CDR1 and CDR2 are MGHDK and SYGVNS. Deletions cut 1 base from V and 5 bases from J, with 14 bases between. The CDR3 sequence is CASSESGRDFYGYTF. The CDR3 DNA reads TGTGCCAGCAGTGAATCGGGCAGGGACTTTTATGGCTACACCTTC.

The chain couples TRBV3-1 to TRBJ2-7, with a weak D call TRBD2 (5 bases). The CDR3 has 15 amino acids. The V end was cut by 4 bases, the J end by 2 bases, with 15 bases between. In germline, CDR1 is LGHDT, CDR2 YNNKEL (reference sequence). The CDR3 spells CASSRHPGGTYEQYF. Here the CDR3 DNA reads TGTGCCAGCAGCCGACACCCCGGAGGAACCTACGAGCAGTACTTC.

This clonotype has ten or more counts. The J gene is TRBJ1-2, the V gene TRBV4-2; D call uncertain. Germline CDR1 and CDR2: LGHNA and YNFKEQ. Deletions cut 1 base from V and 2 bases from J, with 5 bases between. The CDR3 contains 13 residues. This CDR3 is CASSQVWNYGYTF. DNA of the CDR3: TGTGCCAGCAGCCAAGTTTGGAACTATGGCTACACCTTC.

This clonotype was recorded many times. J is TRBJ2-7 and V is TRBV29-1; a weak D match, TRBD1 (6 bases). The V gene's germline CDR1 is SQVTM and CDR2 ANQGSEA. The CDR3 has 13 residues. The V gene lost 1 base and the J gene lost 5 bases, with 12 bases spanning the gap. The CDR3 loop is CSVEGDRRDEQYF. The CDR3 DNA sequence: TGCAGCGTTGAAGGTGACAGGAGAGACGAGCAGTACTTC.

This chain links TRBV7-9 with TRBJ2-7; perhaps TRBD2 as D (5 bases). The length of the CDR3 is 13 residues. Deletions cut 0 bases from V and 6 bases from J, with 9 bases between. Germline V CDR1 and CDR2: SEHNR, FQNEAQ (reference sequence). CDR3 region: CASSLAEAREQYF. The CDR3 DNA reads as TGTGCCAGCAGCTTAGCGGAGGCCCGCGAGCAGTACTTC.

The chain joins TRBV3-1 to TRBJ2-7; possibly TRBD2 for D (6 bases). V was shortened by 0 bases and J by 7 bases, with 16 bases between the two germline ends. The germline V gene encodes CDR1 LGHDT and CDR2 YNNKEL (reference sequence). There are 15 residues in the CDR3. The CDR3 reads CASSQEWLPGREQYF. The CDR3, as DNA: TGTGCCAGCAGCCAAGAATGGCTACCTGGGAGGGAGCAGTACTTC.